These 13 T cell receptor beta chains were sequenced from one sample in a study of shared clonotypes between healthy human individuals. Some clones are missing from TCRdb's copy, which holds only in-frame ones; the method was immunoSEQ multiplex PCR. Of roughly 2,000,000 clones listed, 85% to 95% are singletons. Terminally differentiated effector memory CD45RA+ cells were left out of the naive CD8 fraction, which was CD45RO-negative and positively selected for CCR7. Specimen: naive CD8+ T cells from PBMCs. The receptors come from a man aged 18 to 29 in good health. Some clones in this sample may be carry-over from other donors' samples.

With respect to this clone: Other DNA sequences of this sample code for an identical CDR3. The V gene is TRBV5-1, the J gene TRBJ1-3, with D uncertain. CDR3 size: 15 residues. CDR1 is SGHRS and CDR2 is YFSETQ in the germline V gene. The ends were cut back, 0 bases at V and 1 base at J, with 8 bases in the middle. The CDR3 loop is CASSLDPGSGNTIYF. The DNA for the CDR3 is TGCGCCAGCAGCTTGGATCCGGGATCTGGAAACACCATATATTTT.

The CDR3 region has the DNA TGTGCCAGTACCTCCGGGCGCAACAATGAGCAGTTCTTC. Protein product: CASTSGRNNEQFF. The J gene is TRBJ2-1, the V gene TRBV19, with no clear D. This CDR3 has 13 residues. Looked up from germline, CDR1 is LNHDA and CDR2 is SQIVND (reference sequence). Trimming shortened V by 7 bases and J by 5 bases, and 12 bases separated the two germline ends.

The gene calls are TRBV6-1 and TRBJ1-1, with D hard to call. Germline V gene data show CDR1 as MNHNS and CDR2 as SASEGT. V dropped 2 bases and J dropped 3 bases, with 16 bases sitting between them. The CDR3 is made up of 16 amino acids. CDR3 protein: CASSEWLLGSYTEAFF. The CDR3, as DNA: TGTGCCAGCAGTGAATGGCTGTTGGGTTCCTACACTGAAGCTTTCTTT.

The chain joins TRBV4-2 to TRBJ1-5; 7 bases agree with TRBD1. This CDR3 comprises 19 residues. CDR1 and CDR2 (germline): LGHNA, YNFKEQ. The ends lost 1 base at V and 1 base at J; junction bases unmatched: 13. Here the CDR3 DNA reads TGTGCCAGCAGCCAAGTAGTCAGGGGGTCGGATAGGAGCAATCAGCCCCAGCATTTT. Residues: CASSQVVRGSDRSNQPQHF.

This clone was recorded once. J is TRBJ1-2 and V is TRBV15, with TRBD1 matching over 10 bases. The CDR3 is made up of 14 amino acids. Per germline, CDR1 LNHNV and CDR2 YYDKDF (reference sequence). V lost 5 bases, J lost 3 bases, and 3 bases stayed unmatched. CDR3 in DNA: TGTGCCACCAGCTGGACAGGGGGACACTATGGCTACACCTTC. Translating gives CATSWTGGHYGYTF.

This clone occurred once. The J gene is TRBJ2-1, the V gene TRBV28; perhaps TRBD2 as D (6 bases). Germline CDR1 is MDHEN and CDR2 is SYDVKM. Trimming took 6 bases from V and 8 from J, leaving 20 bases between them. The CDR3 is made up of 15 amino acids. The CDR3 reads CASRITLASVHEQFF. The DNA of the CDR3 is TGTGCCAGCAGGATCACTCTAGCGAGCGTCCATGAGCAGTTCTTC.

This sequence joins TRBV2 and TRBJ1-2; 8 nucleotides line up with TRBD1. This CDR3 region has 15 residues. Germline values: CDR1 SNHLY, CDR2 FYNNEI. V was clipped by 0 bases and J by 4 bases; unmatched bases: 4. CDR3 coding DNA: TGTGCCAGCAGTGAAGCCCTCACAGGGGGCTATGGCTACACCTTC. Its translation: CASSEALTGGYGYTF.

The V and J genes are TRBV10-3 and TRBJ2-2; weak D call: TRBD2 (7 bases). The CDR3 length is 15 residues. Germline CDR1 reads ENHRY; CDR2 reads SYGVKD. Trimming pared 7 bases from V and 0 bases from J, leaving 12 bases between. CDR3 sequence: CAINRGGPNTGELFF. CDR3 nucleotide sequence: TGTGCCATCAACCGCGGGGGCCCGAACACCGGGGAGCTGTTTTTT.

CDR3 protein: CASRGSRTGGPYEQYF. Written as DNA, the CDR3 is TGTGCCAGCAGGGGTAGCAGGACAGGGGGACCCTACGAGCAGTACTTC. V and J are TRBV2 and TRBJ2-7; 10 bases are shared with TRBD1. This CDR3 is 16 amino acids long. With 6 bases clipped from V and 2 bases from J, the junction kept 10 bases outside the gene matches. CDR1 is SNHLY and CDR2 is FYNNEI in the germline V gene.

The chain couples TRBV27 to TRBJ2-1; 9 positions agree with TRBD2. The V gene end was trimmed by 7 bases and the J gene end by 7 bases; junction bases not matched to a gene: 2. The germline gives CDR1 MNHEY, CDR2 SMNVEV (reference sequence). This CDR3 spans 12 amino acids. DNA for the CDR3: TGTGCCAGCATGGGACTAGCTAATGAGCAGTTCTTC. Amino acids: CASMGLANEQFF.

The chain couples TRBV5-1 to TRBJ1-2; D is possibly TRBD1 (6 bases). The V end was cut by 4 bases, the J end by 8 bases, with 18 bases between. CDR1 SGHRS and CDR2 YFSETQ come from the germline V gene. The CDR3 runs 14 residues. In DNA form, the CDR3 reads TGCGCCAGCAGCCCAGGGACACCGGCAGGCGGCTACACCTTC. Translating gives CASSPGTPAGGYTF.

V usage is TRBV21-1 and J usage is TRBJ1-1; the table's D call of TRBD1 was not tested on the DNA. TRBV21-1 is a documented pseudogene. The CDR3 covers 16 residues. The CDR3 sequence is CASSKSAGASNTEAFF. The CDR3 DNA follows: TGTGCCAGCAGCAAGTCTGCAGGGGCCTCGAACACTGAAGCTTTCTTT.

V usage is TRBV27 and J usage is TRBJ1-4; TRBD1 might be the D (6 bases). This CDR3 has 15 residues. Germline-derived CDR1 and CDR2 are MNHEY and SMNVEV (reference sequence). Trimming took 6 bases from V and 8 from J, leaving 19 bases between them. CDR3 sequence: CASSSRDTRREKLFF. CDR3 in DNA: TGTGCCAGCAGCTCCCGGGACACCCGCCGGGAAAAACTGTTTTTT.